Included here is one T cell receptor (beta chain) sequence, with context. The target antigen is unknown. This entry comes from a study of T cell responses to AZD1222 COVID-19 vaccine. Overall study results and limits: Unmutated variant regions are reportedly the target of nearly half of TCRs that are spike-specific.

Clones were sequenced by immunoSEQ multiplex PCR, and TCRdb holds only the in-frame ones, with some missing. The table includes some 120,000 clones, roughly 86% detected once. Sequencing used peripheral blood, obtained on day 0 of AZD1222 vaccination. This TCR came from an adult in good health.

The CDR3 reads CASSTGTSYEQYF. CDR3 coding DNA: TGTGCCAGCAGTACCGGGACGTCCTACGAGCAGTACTTC. The chain combines TRBV6-5 with TRBJ2-7; D tentatively reads TRBD1 or TRBD2 (5 bases each). In germline, CDR1 is MNHEY, CDR2 SVGAGI. V dropped 5 bases and J dropped 1 base, with 9 bases sitting between them. CDR3 size: 13 residues.